This T cell receptor beta chain emerged from a study of blood T cell repertoires in COVID-19. About the research overall: T cells, B-cell-depleted T cells, or PBMCs supplied cDNA or gDNA.

Unmatched junction bases numbered 5, after V lost 6 bases and J lost 2 bases. The germline V gene encodes CDR1 MNHNY and CDR2 SVGAGI (reference sequence). The CDR3 sequence is 15 residues long. In the original processing: Amplification with reference gene primers provided the estimates of nucleated cell counts. Clones were sequenced by immunoSEQ multiplex PCR, and TCRdb holds only the in-frame ones, with some missing. That table furnishes V, J and clone size, whereas the DNA furnished D and trimming. The sample has over 85,000 clones; around 76% are singletons. The sample taken for sequencing was peripheral blood. The V gene is TRBV6-6, the J gene TRBJ1-5; 9 bases match TRBD1. The TCR was taken from a woman older than 75 with acute or convalescent COVID-19. The DNA of the CDR3 is TGTGCCAGCAGCCTCACAGGGGGCGGCAATCAGCCCCAGCATTTT. Protein product: CASSLTGGGNQPQHF.